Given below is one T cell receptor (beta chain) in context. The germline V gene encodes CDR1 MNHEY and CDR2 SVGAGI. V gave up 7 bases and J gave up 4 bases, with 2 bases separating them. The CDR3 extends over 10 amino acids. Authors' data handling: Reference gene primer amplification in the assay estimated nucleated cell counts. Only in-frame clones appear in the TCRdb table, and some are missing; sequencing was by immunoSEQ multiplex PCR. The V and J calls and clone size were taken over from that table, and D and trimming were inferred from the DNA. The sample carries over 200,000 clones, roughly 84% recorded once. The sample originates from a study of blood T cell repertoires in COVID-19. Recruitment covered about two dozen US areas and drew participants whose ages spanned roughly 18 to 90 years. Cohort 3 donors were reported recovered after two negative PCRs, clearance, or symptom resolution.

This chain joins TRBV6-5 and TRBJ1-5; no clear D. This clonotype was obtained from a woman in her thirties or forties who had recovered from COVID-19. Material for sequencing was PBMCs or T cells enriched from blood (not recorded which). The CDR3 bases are TGTGCCAGCACTAATCAGCCCCAGCATTTT. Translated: CASTNQPQHF.